The sequence of this TCR beta chain was determined in a study of control samples from healthy donors and cancer patients. V lost 6 bases and J lost 3, with 15 bases in between. Germline V gene sequence: CDR1 SNHLY, CDR2 FYNNEI. The CDR3 is 15 residues long. Repertoires were generated with immunoSEQ multiplex PCR, while TCRdb's copy carries only in-frame clones and drops some. The sample yields 150,000 to 200,000 clones, more than 90% seen once. This TCR came from a woman aged 40 to 50 in good health. The chain joins TRBV2 to TRBJ1-3; TRBD1 is a possible D gene (5 bases). The sample comprised blood. The CDR3 here is CASSFTFRDGNTIYF. The CDR3 nucleotides are TGTGCCAGCAGCTTTACATTCAGGGATGGAAACACCATATATTTT.